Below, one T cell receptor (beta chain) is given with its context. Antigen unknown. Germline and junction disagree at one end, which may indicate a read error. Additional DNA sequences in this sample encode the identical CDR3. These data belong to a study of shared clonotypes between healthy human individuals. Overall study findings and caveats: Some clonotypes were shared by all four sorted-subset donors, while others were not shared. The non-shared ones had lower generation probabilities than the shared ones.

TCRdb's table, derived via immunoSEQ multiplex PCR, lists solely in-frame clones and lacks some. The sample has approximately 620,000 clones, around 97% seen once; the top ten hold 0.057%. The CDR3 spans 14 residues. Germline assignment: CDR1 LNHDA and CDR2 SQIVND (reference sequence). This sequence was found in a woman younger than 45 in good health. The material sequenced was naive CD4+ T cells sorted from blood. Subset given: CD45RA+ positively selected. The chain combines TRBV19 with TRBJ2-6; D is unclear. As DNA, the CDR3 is TGCGCCAGTAGTCTCGGGTTTGGGGCCAACGTCCTGACTTTC. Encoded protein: CASSLGFGANVLTF.